What follows describes a single TCR beta chain. The antigen is undetermined. The CDR3 has 13 residues. CDR1 SGHAT and CDR2 FQNNGV come from the germline V gene. The ends were cut back, 5 bases at V and 8 bases at J, with 14 bases in the middle. This record belongs to a study of T cell repertoires in cytomegalovirus infection. Whole-study context: HLA-B-restricted CMV epitopes that are well studied, plus recently identified HLA-C-restricted ones, were used by the study. CMV infection and matching HLA type were both indicated by public TCR beta signatures. Regarding the study as a whole: There were HLA-C-restricted CMV-specific TCR beta clonotypes dominating the ex vivo response.

TCRdb re-called the reads with MiXCR, one entry per CDR3 protein. The sample holds around 300,000 distinct CDR3 sequences; 20% to 25% are singletons and the top ten take 15% to 20%. The TCR originated in a human donor in good health (CMV status not recorded). Some clones in this sample may be carry-over from other donors' samples. The rearrangement joins TRBV11-2 to TRBJ2-3; D not certain. Specimen: cultured PBMCs, collected from culture after CMV antigen stimulation. The CDR3 nucleotides read TGTGCCAGCAGCCCCCGTAGCTCTAGTACGCAGTATTTT. Translation: CASSPRSSSTQYF.